This TCR beta chain was sequenced during a study of blood T cell repertoires in COVID-19. Here immunoSEQ multiplex PCR was the method, and the copy in TCRdb shows in-frame clones only, minus some. This table holds 400,000 to 550,000 clones, 70% to 90% found once. V lost 5 bases and J 3 bases, leaving 14 bases between the germline ends. The CDR3 extends over 16 amino acids. In germline, CDR1 is SNHLY, CDR2 FYNNEI. The chain links TRBV2 to TRBJ1-6; D remains unclear. The source is a woman aged 18-35 years with acute COVID-19. Sample: PBMCs or T cells enriched from blood (not recorded which). Written as DNA, the CDR3 is TGTGCCAGCAGTATGGGCAGATCGATCTATAATTCACCCCTCCACTTT. It specifies CASSMGRSIYNSPLHF.